These 12 T cell receptor beta chains share one sample of origin, sequenced in a study of CD8 T cells in Susac syndrome. An input of about 0.5 to 1 ug of RNA was subjected to reverse transcription using random hexamers. TCRdb fed the immunoSEQ multiplex PCR reads into MiXCR, producing one record per CDR3 protein. This sample has some 170,000 distinct CDR3 sequences, with roughly 94% found just once. What was sequenced was CD4+ T cells from PBMCs. These receptors were collected from a human donor in good health.

The CDR3 spells CASSLAGATGELFF. In nucleotides, the CDR3 is TGTGCCAGCAGCTTAGCAGGGGCCACCGGGGAGCTGTTTTTT. J is TRBJ2-2 and V is TRBV7-9, with a weak D call TRBD1 (5 bases). The CDR3 runs 14 residues. Germline loops: CDR1 SEHNR, CDR2 FQNEAQ (reference sequence). The V end was cut by 0 bases, the J end by 4 bases, with 6 bases between.

In nucleotides, the CDR3 is TGCAGTGCTAGAGATGGGACAGGCTGGGGTGAAAAACTGTTTTTT. Residues: CSARDGTGWGEKLFF. The V and J genes are TRBV20-1 and TRBJ1-4, with 8 positions matching TRBD1. The CDR3 is 15 residues long. Germline CDR1 and CDR2: DFQATT and SNEGSKA (reference sequence). After removal of 0 bases from V and 7 bases from J, the junction contained 7 bases not matched to a gene.

The chain joins TRBV19 to TRBJ2-7, with 7 bases that match TRBD1. V was pared by 5 bases and J by 4 bases, with 11 bases of the junction left unmatched. CDR3 length: 15 residues. Looked up from germline, CDR1 is LNHDA and CDR2 is SQIVND (reference sequence). The CDR3 sequence: CASSEQGQVRYEQYF. The CDR3 DNA reads as TGTGCCAGTAGTGAACAAGGACAGGTCCGGTACGAGCAGTACTTC.

This rearrangement joins TRBV27 to TRBJ2-3; D ambiguous. Per germline, CDR1 MNHEY and CDR2 SMNVEV (reference sequence). CDR3 length: 16 amino acids. Trimming removed 10 bases from V and 0 bases from J, with 20 bases in between. This CDR3 is CATTEIGSSSTDTQYF. DNA for the CDR3: TGTGCCACCACTGAAATCGGCTCATCTAGCACAGATACGCAGTATTTT.

The V call is TRBV30, the J call TRBJ1-5; D may be TRBD1 (5 bases). This CDR3 spans 15 amino acids. In germline, CDR1 is GTSNPN, CDR2 SVGIG (reference sequence). V was pared by 3 bases and J by 0 bases, with 12 bases between. CDR3 region: CAWSGGLGSNQPQHF. Here the CDR3 DNA reads TGTGCCTGGAGCGGGGGATTGGGTAGCAATCAGCCCCAGCATTTT. Full variable domain (rest looked up from reference TRBV30 and TRBJ1-5): SQTIHQWPATLVQPVGSPLSLECTVEGTSNPNLYWYRQAAGRGLQLLFYSVGIGQISSEVPQNLSASRPQDRQFILSSKKLLLSDSGFYLCAWSGGLGSNQPQHFGDGTRLSIL.

The chain links TRBV20-1 to TRBJ2-5; TRBD2 matches at 7 bases. Germline lookup yields CDR1 DFQATT and CDR2 SNEGSKA (reference sequence). This CDR3 is built from 14 residues. With V trimmed by 5 bases and J by 0 bases, 6 bases remained unmatched. CDR3 protein: CSALRRGDQETQYF. The CDR3 bases are TGCAGTGCTCTCCGACGGGGGGACCAAGAGACCCAGTACTTC.

The chain combines TRBV7-9 with TRBJ2-5; TRBD2 might be the D (6 bases). The CDR3 is 15 amino acids. With 6 bases removed from V and 0 bases from J, the gap between germline ends came to 14 bases. Germline lookup yields CDR1 SEHNR and CDR2 FQNEAQ (reference sequence). CDR3: CASRVGGLHQETQYF. The CDR3 DNA is TGTGCCAGCAGGGTTGGAGGGTTACACCAAGAGACCCAGTACTTC.

The chain couples TRBV20-1 to TRBJ2-7, with D maybe TRBD2 (6 bases). CDR1 is DFQATT, CDR2 SNEGSKA, per germline (reference sequence). Between the trimmed V and J ends, which lost 0 bases and 7 bases, there was a span of 25 bases. CDR3 length: 17 residues. The CDR3 DNA reads TGCAGTGCTAGAGATCAAATTGGCGGGGTCAGAAACAGGGAGCAGTACTTC. It specifies CSARDQIGGVRNREQYF.

V is TRBV14 and J is TRBJ1-1, with D uncertain. There are 14 residues in the CDR3. Trimming took 4 bases from V and 4 from J, leaving 13 bases between them. Germline lookup yields CDR1 SGHDN and CDR2 FVKESK. The CDR3 spells CASSRGQWGTEAFF. The CDR3 coding sequence is TGTGCCAGCAGCCGAGGTCAGTGGGGCACTGAAGCTTTCTTT.

The V gene is TRBV6-2 or TRBV6-3, the J gene TRBJ2-4; the D gene is possibly TRBD1 (6 bases). Germline V gene lookup returns CDR1 MNHEY and CDR2 SVGEGT. Trimming removed 11 bases at V and 7 bases at J, with 15 bases between. This CDR3 comprises 12 residues. Here the CDR3 DNA reads TGTGCCGTAGGACAGATCGTCAACATTCAGTACTTC. As protein: CAVGQIVNIQYF.

The V call is TRBV7-9, the J call TRBJ2-1; D perhaps matches TRBD2 (5 bases). The CDR3 spans 15 residues. With 5 bases removed from V and 6 bases from J, the gap between germline ends came to 17 bases. CDR1 is SEHNR and CDR2 is FQNEAQ in the germline V gene (reference sequence). CDR3 protein: CASSRPGRDGNEQFF. DNA for the CDR3: TGTGCCAGCAGCAGGCCGGGCCGGGATGGCAATGAGCAGTTCTTC.

The chain recombines TRBV20-1 with TRBJ2-5; D remains unclear. Looked up from germline, CDR1 is DFQATT and CDR2 is SNEGSKA (reference sequence). The CDR3 extends over 13 amino acids. V was clipped by 0 bases and J by 5 bases, with 10 bases between them. DNA of the CDR3: TGCAGTGCTAGAGACCCCACTGGGGAGACCCAGTACTTC. Encoded protein: CSARDPTGETQYF.